This entry is about one T cell receptor (beta chain). Measured with immunoSEQ multiplex PCR; TCRdb has only the in-frame clones, and not every one. The repertoire holds some 85,000 clones, with about four fifths as singletons. In germline, CDR1 is GTSNPN, CDR2 SVGIG (reference sequence). Trimming cost V 2 bases and J 4 bases; bases outside gene matches: 8. This CDR3 region has 14 residues. This record comes from a study of blood T cell repertoires in COVID-19. Across the study: Material from acute and convalescent COVID-19 was sourced from the United States, Italy and Spain.

This chain links TRBV30 with TRBJ2-7; 7 positions agree with TRBD2. The specimen was peripheral blood. This TCR was recovered from a man between 65 and 79 years old with COVID-19, enrolled during active disease. The chain's CDR3 is CAWSSSGKRYEQYF. The CDR3 nucleotides are TGTGCCTGGAGTTCGAGCGGGAAACGATACGAGCAGTACTTC.